This entry features one TCR beta chain sequence. The data stem from a study of blood T cell repertoires in COVID-19. Overall study: PBMCs, B-cell-depleted T cells, or T cells were the source of the cDNA or gDNA that made up the material.

This CDR3 comprises 14 residues. Germline V CDR1 and CDR2: MGHRA, YSYEKL. The V end lost 0 bases, the J end lost 7 bases, and 13 bases lay between the germline ends. Assay: immunoSEQ multiplex PCR; the TCRdb copy retains only in-frame clones and omits some. The profile shows 95,000 to 150,000 clones, 85% of them singletons. The material sequenced was peripheral blood. V and J are TRBV4-1 and TRBJ2-7, with a weak D call TRBD1 (6 bases). The clonotype originates from a man in his 60s with acute or convalescent COVID-19. The CDR3 region is CASSQEWGLGEQYF. CDR3 sequence (DNA): TGCGCCAGCAGCCAAGAATGGGGGCTGGGGGAGCAGTACTTC.